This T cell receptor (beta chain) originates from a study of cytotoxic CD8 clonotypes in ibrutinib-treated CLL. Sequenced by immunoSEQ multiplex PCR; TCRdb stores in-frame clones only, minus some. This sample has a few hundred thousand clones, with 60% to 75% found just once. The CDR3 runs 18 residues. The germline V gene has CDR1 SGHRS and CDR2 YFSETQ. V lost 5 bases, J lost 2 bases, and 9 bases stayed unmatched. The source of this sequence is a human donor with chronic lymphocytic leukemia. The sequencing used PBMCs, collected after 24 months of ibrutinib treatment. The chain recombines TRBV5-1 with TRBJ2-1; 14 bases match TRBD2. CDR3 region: CASSPGLAGEVTYNEQFF. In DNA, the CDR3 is TGCGCCAGCAGTCCGGGACTAGCGGGAGAAGTAACCTACAATGAGCAGTTCTTC. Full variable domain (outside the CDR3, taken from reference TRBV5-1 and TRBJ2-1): KAGVTQTPRYLIKTRGQQVTLSCSPISGHRSVSWYQQTPGQGLQFLFEYFSETQRNKGNFPGRFSGRQFSNSRSEMNVSTLELGDSALYLCASSPGLAGEVTYNEQFFGPGTRLTVL.